The next 25 T cell receptor beta chains were all read from a single sample in a study of human T cells and chemical hapten exposure. TCRdb passed the 5' RACE reads through MiXCR, listing each CDR3 protein once. The data hold 120,000 to 150,000 distinct CDR3 sequences, with 3.5% to 5% observed a single time. Total RNA was isolated from unfractionated whole blood. Receptors were obtained from a female donor in good health.

This clonotype appeared many times. The rearrangement links TRBV5-6 to TRBJ2-7; D could derive from TRBD1 or TRBD2 (5 bases each). V lost 3 bases to trimming and J lost 4 bases, with 14 bases between them. The CDR3 length is 14 residues. Germline assignment: CDR1 SGHDT and CDR2 YYEEEE. The CDR3 protein is CASSSRDGVYEQYF. In DNA, the CDR3 is TGTGCCAGCAGCTCCCGGGACGGTGTATACGAGCAGTACTTC.

The sample holds many counts of this clonotype. V usage is TRBV6-1 and J usage is TRBJ2-7; D unresolved. From germline, CDR1 is MNHNS and CDR2 SASEGT. This CDR3 is 13 amino acids long. With 0 bases removed from V and 4 bases from J, the gap between germline ends came to 7 bases. CDR3 sequence: CASSEAGMYEQYF. The CDR3 bases are TGTGCCAGCAGTGAAGCAGGAATGTACGAGCAGTACTTC.

Remarks on this clonotype: A read error may account for a junction end that differs from germline. The chain recombines TRBV7-7 with TRBJ2-5, with 14 bases lining up with TRBD2. The CDR3 loop spans 16 amino acids. Germline CDR1 is SSHAT and CDR2 is FNYEAQ (reference sequence). CDR3: CASSFRLAGGLETQYF. In DNA form, the CDR3 reads TGTGCTAGCAGCTTCCGACTAGCGGGGGGGCTGGAGACCCAGTACTTC.

This clonotype was seen repeatedly, ten times or more. This chain connects TRBV10-3 to TRBJ2-3; D is uncertain. Deletions cut 1 base from V and 5 bases from J, with 4 bases between. CDR3 size: 12 residues. CDR1 is ENHRY and CDR2 is SYGVKD in the germline V gene. As DNA, the CDR3 is TGTGCCATCAGTGAGTTTGAAGATACGCAGTATTTT. Translated: CAISEFEDTQYF.

The rearrangement uses TRBV18 and TRBJ1-1, with D hard to call. Germline assignment: CDR1 KGHSH and CDR2 LQKENI. V was clipped by 4 bases and J by 1 base, with 10 bases between them. CDR3 length: 14 residues. The CDR3 loop reads CASSRRLENTEAFF. The CDR3 DNA follows: TGTGCCAGCTCACGACGTTTAGAGAACACTGAAGCTTTCTTT.

In this sample, this clonotype turned up many times. The rearrangement links TRBV20-1 to TRBJ2-3, with 10 nucleotides matching TRBD2. V gave up 0 bases and J gave up 2 bases; unmatched junction bases: 11. Germline CDR1 is DFQATT and CDR2 is SNEGSKA (reference sequence). The CDR3 extends over 18 amino acids. CDR3 amino acids: CSARDPRASGSNTDTQYF. The CDR3 DNA is TGCAGTGCTAGAGATCCCCGGGCTAGCGGGAGTAACACAGATACGCAGTATTTT.

This clonotype was detected ten times or more. The rearrangement links TRBV7-2 to TRBJ1-6; D is undetermined. V was shortened by 5 bases and J by 4 bases, with 21 bases between the two germline ends. Germline V gives CDR1 SGHTA, CDR2 FQGNSA. CDR3 size: 18 residues. The CDR3 nucleotides are TGTGCCAGCAGCCTGCTATTCGGGAGTGTGAGATATAATTCACCCCTCCACTTT. This codes for CASSLLFGSVRYNSPLHF.

For this clonotype: A much more abundant neighbour one base away suggests this may be a read error. V and J are TRBV3-1 and TRBJ1-1; D is ambiguous. This CDR3 comprises 12 residues. V lost 4 bases and J 6 bases, leaving 9 bases between the germline ends. In germline, CDR1 is LGHDT, CDR2 YNNKEL (reference sequence). The CDR3 DNA sequence: TGTGCCAGCAGCCTAGACCCGCCTGAAGCTTTCTTT. Translated: CASSLDPPEAFF.

There are a few counts of this clonotype. The V gene is TRBV3-1, the J gene TRBJ2-1, with a possible D match to TRBD2 (5 bases). V lost 4 bases and J lost 1, with 17 bases in between. The CDR3 contains 17 residues. Looked up from germline, CDR1 is LGHDT and CDR2 is YNNKEL (reference sequence). The CDR3 nucleotides are TGTGCCAGCAGCCTCAGATGGGCGGGCGGGTCCTACAATGAGCAGTTCTTC. This codes for CASSLRWAGGSYNEQFF.

This clonotype was observed at least ten times. The chain uses TRBV29-1 and TRBJ2-3; D perhaps matches TRBD1 (6 bases). The CDR3 spans 13 residues. Germline assignment: CDR1 SQVTM and CDR2 ANQGSEA. V lost 3 bases and J 5 bases, leaving 12 bases between the germline ends. The CDR3 is CSVDRGGGDTQYF. The CDR3 region has the DNA TGCAGCGTTGACAGGGGCGGTGGAGATACGCAGTATTTT.

This clonotype was seen many times. This chain connects TRBV7-8 to TRBJ1-1; tentatively, D is TRBD1 (5 bases). Trimming stripped 2 bases from V and 2 bases from J, with 21 bases between. Germline V gives CDR1 SGHVS, CDR2 FQNEAQ. The CDR3 is made up of 18 amino acids. In DNA, the CDR3 is TGTGCCAGCAGCTTAACGACAGACCGGAACCAATTAAACACTGAAGCTTTCTTT. It yields the protein CASSLTTDRNQLNTEAFF.

The table lists this clonotype with many counts. The V call is TRBV7-2, the J call TRBJ1-2; D gene ambiguous. V dropped 4 bases and J dropped 4 bases, with 10 bases sitting between them. This CDR3 has 13 residues. CDR1 SGHTA and CDR2 FQGNSA come from the germline V gene. CDR3 coding DNA: TGTGCCAGCAGCTCGAGGGCAGGCTATGGCTACACCTTC. Its translation is CASSSRAGYGYTF.

As to this clonotype: This may stem from a read error, because a much larger clone lies one nucleotide away. The CDR3 loop reads CASSLNPQGRTRNSPLHF. The CDR3, as DNA: TGTGCCAGCAGCTTAAACCCGCAGGGCCGAACGAGGAATTCACCCCTCCACTTT. The chain combines TRBV7-2 with TRBJ1-6; weak D call: TRBD1 (5 bases). Germline CDR1 reads SGHTA; CDR2 reads FQGNSA. This CDR3 has 18 residues. V lost 2 bases, J lost 7 bases, and 21 bases lay in between.

Ten or more counts support this clonotype. V usage is TRBV30 and J usage is TRBJ1-3; a weak D match, TRBD1 (5 bases). CDR1 is GTSNPN and CDR2 is SVGIG in the germline V gene (reference sequence). V lost 4 bases to trimming and J lost 4 bases, with 17 bases between them. The CDR3 contains 15 residues. In nucleotides, the CDR3 is TGTGCCTGGAATGATGACGGGACGGTAGGAAACACCATATATTTT. It translates to CAWNDDGTVGNTIYF. The variable domain in full, completed from reference TRBV30 and TRBJ1-3, reads SQTIHQWPATLVQPVGSPLSLECTVEGTSNPNLYWYRQAAGRGLQLLFYSVGIGQISSEVPQNLSASRPQDRQFILSSKKLLLSDSGFYLCAWNDDGTVGNTIYFGEGSWLTVV.

The table lists this clonotype with many counts. The J gene is TRBJ2-1, the V gene TRBV4-3; 8 bases align to TRBD1. CDR3 size: 15 residues. CDR1 LGHNA and CDR2 YSLEER come from the germline V gene. With 4 bases clipped from V and 4 bases from J, the junction kept 6 bases outside the gene matches. CDR3 nucleotide sequence: TGCGCCAGCAGCCGGTTCGGGACAGGATACAATGAGCAGTTCTTC. Protein: CASSRFGTGYNEQFF.

The genes are TRBV3-1 and TRBJ2-2; D gene ambiguous. V lost 1 base and J lost 7, with 10 bases in between. This CDR3 spans 14 amino acids. The germline gives CDR1 LGHDT, CDR2 YNNKEL (reference sequence). The CDR3 reads CASSQAGVGGELFF. CDR3 nucleotide sequence: TGTGCCAGCAGCCAAGCGGGTGTTGGCGGGGAGCTGTTTTTT.

This clonotype was observed a handful of times. CDR3 protein: CASSGQGGETRLYGYTF. The CDR3 DNA follows: TGTGCCAGCTCCGGACAGGGCGGAGAGACCCGGCTCTATGGCTACACCTTC. The chain couples TRBV6-5 to TRBJ1-2, with 8 positions matching TRBD1. This CDR3 is built from 17 residues. V was clipped by 8 bases and J by 4 bases; unmatched bases: 18. Germline CDR1 is MNHEY and CDR2 is SVGAGI.

This clonotype has just a few counts. A much larger clone lies one base from this, so it may be a read error. The J gene is TRBJ2-7, the V gene TRBV20-1; 12 bases agree with TRBD2. Losses at the gene ends were 3 bases for V and 6 bases for J; bases not matched to a gene: 12. The CDR3 is made up of 16 amino acids. Germline V gene lookup returns CDR1 DFQATT and CDR2 SNEGSKA (reference sequence). The DNA of the CDR3 is TGCAGTGCTAGGGTTCTCCTAGCGGGGGGGCCGGCCGAGCAGTACTTC. Translating gives CSARVLLAGGPAEQYF.

This clonotype has a count of ten or more. This chain links TRBV7-2 with TRBJ1-2; 9 nucleotides match TRBD1. V lost 1 base, J lost 7 bases, and 4 bases stayed unmatched. The CDR3 extends over 14 amino acids. Germline lookup yields CDR1 SGHTA and CDR2 FQGNSA. CDR3 sequence (DNA): TGTGCCAGCAGCTTAGGCGTGACAGGGGGTGGCTACACCTTC. This encodes CASSLGVTGGGYTF.

This clonotype was picked up many times. The CDR3 is CASSAGQYTEAFF. CDR3 coding DNA: TGTGCCAGCAGTGCTGGGCAGTACACTGAAGCTTTCTTT. V gene TRBV2 combines with J gene TRBJ1-1; no clear D gene. The CDR3 length is 13 residues. The germline V and J ends were trimmed by 4 bases and 3 bases, with 9 bases remaining between them. The V gene's germline CDR1 is SNHLY and CDR2 FYNNEI.

The chain couples TRBV20-1 to TRBJ1-2; TRBD1 aligns across 7 bases. The CDR3 is made up of 13 amino acids. In germline, CDR1 is DFQATT, CDR2 SNEGSKA (reference sequence). V trimming: 6 bases; J trimming: 6 bases; junction bases outside the gene matches: 10. The CDR3 DNA is TGCAGTGCCCCGACAGGGATTAGCGATGGCTACACCTTC. Amino acids: CSAPTGISDGYTF.

This clonotype has at least ten counts. The chain recombines TRBV6-5 with TRBJ1-1, with D hard to call. V gave up 5 bases and J gave up 0 bases, with 7 bases separating them. The CDR3 is made up of 13 amino acids. The germline CDR1 and CDR2 sequences are MNHEY and SVGAGI. For the CDR3, the DNA is TGTGCCAGCAGTAGGCTCATGAACACTGAAGCTTTCTTT. Translation gives CASSRLMNTEAFF.

This clonotype showed up many times. The chain is built from TRBV29-1 and TRBJ1-2; 8 bases line up with TRBD1. Germline trimming cut 6 bases from V and 5 bases from J; bases unmatched to any gene: 14. Germline V lookup: CDR1 SQVTM, CDR2 ANQGSEA. The CDR3 is made up of 15 amino acids. The CDR3 sequence is CSVLWTGKRRYGYTF. The CDR3 DNA follows: TGCAGCGTCCTCTGGACAGGGAAGCGGAGATATGGCTACACCTTC.

In its sample, this clonotype was seen many times. J is TRBJ2-5 and V is TRBV5-1, with TRBD1 matching over 7 bases. The ends lost 4 bases at V and 2 bases at J; junction bases unmatched: 5. The CDR3 is 14 amino acids. Germline values: CDR1 SGHRS, CDR2 YFSETQ. In nucleotides, the CDR3 is TGCGCCAGCAGCCTACAGGGGAATCAAGAGACCCAGTACTTC. The encoded protein is CASSLQGNQETQYF.

This chain links TRBV12-3 or TRBV12-4 with TRBJ2-3, with a weak D call TRBD1 (6 bases). This CDR3 comprises 16 residues. Trimming took 1 base from V and 0 from J, leaving 11 bases between them. The CDR3 loop reads CASSLGTDRSTDTQYF. The CDR3 DNA reads TGTGCCAGCAGTTTAGGGACAGACCGTAGCACAGATACGCAGTATTTT.